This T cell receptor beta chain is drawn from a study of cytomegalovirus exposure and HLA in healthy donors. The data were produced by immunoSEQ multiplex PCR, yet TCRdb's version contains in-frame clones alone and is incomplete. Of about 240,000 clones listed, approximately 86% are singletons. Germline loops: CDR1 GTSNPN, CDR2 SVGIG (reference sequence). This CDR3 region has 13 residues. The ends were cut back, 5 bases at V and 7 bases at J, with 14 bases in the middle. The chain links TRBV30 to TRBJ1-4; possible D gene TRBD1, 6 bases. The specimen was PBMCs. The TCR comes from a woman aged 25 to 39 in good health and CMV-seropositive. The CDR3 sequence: CAWGRGFGEKLFF. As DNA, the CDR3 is TGTGCCTGGGGTAGGGGGTTTGGTGAAAAACTGTTTTTT.